These 14 T cell receptor beta chains share one sample of origin, sequenced in a study of cytomegalovirus exposure and HLA in healthy donors. The PCR was carried out with 60 Vbeta primers and 13 Jbeta primers. Assay: immunoSEQ multiplex PCR; the TCRdb copy retains only in-frame clones and omits some. The data contain about 130,000 clones, roughly 74% of them singletons. Source material: PBMCs. These receptors all stem from a male donor in good health and CMV-seronegative.

The chain recombines TRBV25-1 with TRBJ1-2; a weak D match, TRBD1 (5 bases). The germline CDR1 and CDR2 sequences are MGHDK and SYGVNS. The CDR3 totals 11 residues. With 3 bases removed from V and 8 bases from J, the gap between germline ends came to 7 bases. This CDR3 reads CASSDRGGYTF. CDR3 sequence (DNA): TGTGCCAGCAGTGATCGGGGGGGCTACACCTTC.

Note on this clone: Compared with germline, one end of the junction differs, possibly owing to a read error. The chain has TRBV7-9 and TRBJ2-5; D remains unclear. CDR3 length: 12 residues. The germline V gene encodes CDR1 SEHNR and CDR2 FQNEAQ (reference sequence). For the CDR3, the DNA is TGTTCCAGCAGCTTAGCCGGTGAGACCCAGTACTTC. It yields the protein CSSSLAGETQYF.

The V call is TRBV15, the J call TRBJ2-7; D unresolved. Germline loops: CDR1 LNHNV, CDR2 YYDKDF (reference sequence). V lost 3 bases to trimming and J lost 5 bases, with 8 bases between them. CDR3 length: 12 residues. CDR3 amino acids: CATSSTSDEQYF. CDR3 sequence (DNA): TGTGCCACCAGCAGTACTTCCGACGAGCAGTACTTC. The full variable domain, in which reference TRBV15 and TRBJ2-7 provide the parts outside the CDR3, is DAMVIQNPRYQVTQFGKPVTLSCSQTLNHNVMYWYQQKSSQAPKLLFHYYDKDFNNEADTPDNFQSRRPNTSFCFLDIRSPGLGDTAMYLCATSSTSDEQYFGPGTRLTVT.

This chain joins TRBV6-1 and TRBJ2-5; D is perhaps TRBD2 (5 bases). Germline V gene data show CDR1 as MNHNS and CDR2 as SASEGT. This CDR3 has 13 amino acids. V was clipped by 3 bases and J by 7 bases, with 12 bases between them. The CDR3 is CASSDNVGVTQYF. CDR3 coding DNA: TGTGCCAGCAGTGACAACGTCGGGGTGACCCAGTACTTC.

V and J are TRBV7-6 and TRBJ2-7, with 9 bases matching TRBD1. The trim removed 6 bases at V and 4 bases at J, leaving 19 bases unmatched. Germline V gene lookup returns CDR1 SGHVS and CDR2 FNYEAQ. The CDR3 has 18 residues. Here the CDR3 reads CASSPWTRQGVMGYEQYF. The CDR3 DNA reads TGTGCCAGCAGTCCCTGGACGAGACAGGGGGTTATGGGGTACGAGCAGTACTTC.

A note on this clone: One junction end does not reproduce the germline sequence, and a read error may be involved. The V and J genes are TRBV7-7 and TRBJ2-7, with a tentative D call TRBD2 (5 bases). Germline V gene data show CDR1 as SSHAT and CDR2 as FNYEAQ (reference sequence). CDR3 length: 13 residues. The CDR3 nucleotides are TGTGCTAGCAGCTTAGTAAAAACGGGGGAGCAGTACTTC. Its protein product is CASSLVKTGEQYF.

The V gene is TRBV19, the J gene TRBJ1-1; no reliable D call. The CDR3 length is 13 residues. V shed 11 bases and J shed 1 base, with 14 bases lying between them. The germline V gene encodes CDR1 LNHDA and CDR2 SQIVND (reference sequence). CDR3 nucleotides: TGTGCCGCTGCTCCTCAGCGGAACACTGAAGCTTTCTTT. It encodes CAAAPQRNTEAFF.

This clone was observed a single time. The chain couples TRBV6-6 to TRBJ2-7; 10 nucleotides line up with TRBD2. The CDR3 runs to 15 residues. Germline V gene lookup returns CDR1 MNHNY and CDR2 SVGAGI (reference sequence). Trimming took 2 bases from V and 4 from J; bases not matched to a gene: 5. CDR3 DNA sequence: TGTGCCAGCAGTTACATCGCTAGCGGGAGTTACGAGCAGTACTTC. This gives the protein CASSYIASGSYEQYF.

The gene calls are TRBV11-2 and TRBJ2-7; 8 nucleotides agree with TRBD2. CDR3 length: 16 residues. V shed 3 bases and J 6 bases; nucleotides not matched to a gene: 13. The germline gives CDR1 SGHAT, CDR2 FQNNGV. CDR3 region: CASSLSAGGGGLEQYF. DNA of the CDR3: TGTGCCAGCAGCTTGTCGGCGGGAGGAGGCGGGCTCGAGCAGTACTTC.

This clone was seen a handful of times. The rearrangement links TRBV5-1 to TRBJ2-2; D remains unclear. Trimming stripped 4 bases from V and 7 bases from J, with 14 bases between. CDR1 is SGHRS and CDR2 is YFSETQ in the germline V gene. The CDR3 extends over 14 amino acids. DNA for the CDR3: TGCGCCAGCAGCCCCCAGACTGTGAGCGGGGAGCTGTTTTTT. This sequence encodes CASSPQTVSGELFF.

This clone has only a few counts. The rearrangement joins TRBV2 to TRBJ1-3; possible D gene TRBD1, 5 bases. Trimming removed 6 bases at V and 0 bases at J, with 6 bases between. From germline, CDR1 is SNHLY and CDR2 FYNNEI. The CDR3 runs to 13 residues. In nucleotides, the CDR3 is TGTGCCAGCAGGGACAACTCTGGAAACACCATATATTTT. Its translation is CASRDNSGNTIYF.

Note on this clone: A junction boundary mismatches the germline segment, possibly from a read error. This chain links TRBV7-9 with TRBJ1-2, with 7 bases that match TRBD1. Germline V gene sequence: CDR1 SEHNR, CDR2 FQNEAQ (reference sequence). This CDR3 contains 15 residues. The CDR3 region has the DNA TGTTCCAGCAGCCCCGGGGGACAGTTAAACTATGGCTACACCTTC. It specifies CSSSPGGQLNYGYTF.

In its sample, this clone was seen a few times. This same CDR3 is encoded by further DNA sequences in the sample. The CDR3 loop reads CASSARGLAGTDTQYF. DNA for the CDR3: TGTGCCAGCAGTGCCAGGGGACTAGCGGGGACAGATACGCAGTATTTT. The genes are TRBV2 and TRBJ2-3; 13 nucleotides align to TRBD2. V lost 4 bases to trimming and J lost 3 bases; unmatched junction nucleotides: 4. CDR1 and CDR2 (germline): SNHLY, FYNNEI. This CDR3 region has 16 residues.

The count of this clone is one. The V and J genes are TRBV29-1 and TRBJ1-3, with D possibly being TRBD1 (5 bases). Germline CDR1 is SQVTM and CDR2 is ANQGSEA. The CDR3 runs to 16 residues. Trimming cost V 5 bases and J 4 bases, with 21 bases left between them. The CDR3 loop is CSVTPLKGQRGNTIYF. The CDR3 coding sequence is TGCAGCGTTACCCCCCTAAAGGGGCAAAGGGGAAACACCATATATTTT.